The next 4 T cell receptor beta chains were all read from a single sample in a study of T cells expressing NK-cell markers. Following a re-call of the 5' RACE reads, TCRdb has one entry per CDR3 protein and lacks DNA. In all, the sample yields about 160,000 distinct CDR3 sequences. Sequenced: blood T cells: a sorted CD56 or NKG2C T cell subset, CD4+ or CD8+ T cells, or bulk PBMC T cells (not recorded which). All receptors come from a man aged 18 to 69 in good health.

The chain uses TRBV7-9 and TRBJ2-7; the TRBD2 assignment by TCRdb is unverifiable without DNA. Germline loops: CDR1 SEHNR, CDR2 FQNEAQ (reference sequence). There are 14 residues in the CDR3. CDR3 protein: CASSWPGPAGEQYF.

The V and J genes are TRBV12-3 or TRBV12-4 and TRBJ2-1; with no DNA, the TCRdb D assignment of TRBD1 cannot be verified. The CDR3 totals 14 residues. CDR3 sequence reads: CASSSYQDRGEQFF.

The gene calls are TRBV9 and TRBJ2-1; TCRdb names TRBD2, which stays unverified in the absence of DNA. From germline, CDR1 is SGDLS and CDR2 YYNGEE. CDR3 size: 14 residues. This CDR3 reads CASSPRLAGNEQFF.

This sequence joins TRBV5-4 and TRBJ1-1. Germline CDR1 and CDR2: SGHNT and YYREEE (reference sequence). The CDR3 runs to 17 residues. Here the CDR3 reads CASSPPELAAMNTEAFF. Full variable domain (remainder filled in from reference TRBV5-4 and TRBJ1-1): ETGVTQSPTHLIKTRGQQVTLRCSSQSGHNTVSWYQQALGQGPQFIFQYYREEENGRGNFPPRFSGLQFPNYSSELNVNALELDDSALYLCASSPPELAAMNTEAFFGQGTRLTVV.